This TCR beta chain derives from a study of cytomegalovirus exposure and HLA in healthy donors. Study-wide results and caveats: Most of the TCR beta V segments (in an earlier analysis) were productive either about 87% or about 30% of the time. The study put 150 or so TCR beta chains on its list as cytomegalovirus-associated.

In its sample, this clone was seen once. Its antigen is still unknown. Trimming stripped 2 bases from V and 8 bases from J, with 4 bases between. The CDR3 extends over 12 amino acids. Germline V gene lookup returns CDR1 MNHEY and CDR2 SMNVEV (reference sequence). Both 60 Vbeta primers and 13 Jbeta primers went into the PCR. Produced via immunoSEQ multiplex PCR; TCRdb's table is partial and in-frame only. Counted here are 110,000 to 150,000 clones, over 70% occurring once; the ten biggest clones make up approximately 6.8%. This chain links TRBV27 with TRBJ1-6; D is unresolved. The sequenced material came from PBMCs. The TCR sequence derives from a man aged 30-40 years in good health and CMV-seronegative. The CDR3 region is CASSLRDSPLHF. DNA of the CDR3: TGTGCCAGCAGTTTAAGAGATTCACCCCTCCACTTT.